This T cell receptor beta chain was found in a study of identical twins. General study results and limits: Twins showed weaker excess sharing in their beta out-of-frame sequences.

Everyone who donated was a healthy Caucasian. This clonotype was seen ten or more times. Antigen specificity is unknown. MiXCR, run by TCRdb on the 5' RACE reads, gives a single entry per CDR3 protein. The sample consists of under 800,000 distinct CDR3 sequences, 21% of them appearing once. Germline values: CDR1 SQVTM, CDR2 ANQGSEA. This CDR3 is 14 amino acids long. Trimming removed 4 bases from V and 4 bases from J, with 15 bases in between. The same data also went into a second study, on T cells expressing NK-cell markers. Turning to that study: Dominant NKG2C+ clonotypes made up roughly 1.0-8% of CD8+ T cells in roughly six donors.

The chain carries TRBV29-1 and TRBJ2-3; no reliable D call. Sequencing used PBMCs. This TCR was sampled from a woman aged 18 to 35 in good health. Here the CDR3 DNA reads TGCAGCGTTGTTCGAAGGCCCCGGTCAGATACGCAGTATTTT. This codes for CSVVRRPRSDTQYF.